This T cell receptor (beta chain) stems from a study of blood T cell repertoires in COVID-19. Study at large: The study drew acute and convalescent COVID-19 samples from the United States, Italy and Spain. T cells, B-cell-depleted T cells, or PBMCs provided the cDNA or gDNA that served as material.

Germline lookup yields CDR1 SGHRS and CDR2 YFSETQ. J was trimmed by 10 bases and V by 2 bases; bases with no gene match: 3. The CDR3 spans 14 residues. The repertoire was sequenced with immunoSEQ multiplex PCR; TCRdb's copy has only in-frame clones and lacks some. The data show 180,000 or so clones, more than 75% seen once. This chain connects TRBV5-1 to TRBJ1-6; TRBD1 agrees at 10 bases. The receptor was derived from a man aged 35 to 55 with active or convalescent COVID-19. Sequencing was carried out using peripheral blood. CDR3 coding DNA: TGCGCCAGCAGCTTAGGGGACAGGGGCTCACCCCTCCACTTT. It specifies CASSLGDRGSPLHF.